The rows below give T cell receptor beta chains drawn from one sample of a study of blood T cell repertoires in COVID-19. The protocol was immunoSEQ multiplex PCR, while the TCRdb copy is restricted to in-frame clones and leaves out a portion. The sample records about 130,000 clones, approximately 83% being singletons. The sample taken for sequencing was peripheral blood. All receptors come from a man between 35 and 55 years old with active or convalescent COVID-19. CDR3s include the opening cysteine and the closing phenylalanine or tryptophan.

j_call v_call cdr3_length cdr3_aa
TRBJ2-5 TRBV5-1 14 CASSFTGEQETQYF
TRBJ2-3 TRBV10-1 13 CASSERLGDTQYF
TRBJ2-7 TRBV10-1 15 CASSEPGTGVNEQYF
TRBJ2-1 TRBV19 13 CATGTGLYNEQFF
TRBJ2-7 TRBV5-1 15 CASSLGSRDPYEQYF
TRBJ2-5 TRBV6-2/TRBV6-3 16 CASSWASGRKGETQYF
TRBJ2-5 TRBV5-4 15 CASSESGTPLETQYF
TRBJ1-5 TRBV20-1 11 CRPRGLQPQHF
TRBJ1-2 TRBV5-4 13 CASSLGGPYGYTF
TRBJ2-7 TRBV12-3/TRBV12-4 13 CASSVGGSGEQYF
TRBJ2-4 TRBV18 16 CASSLGLAGGRNIQYF
TRBJ1-4 TRBV19 15 CASNTRTGGRGKLFF
TRBJ1-2 TRBV7-2 13 CASSSSGLLGYTF
TRBJ1-5 TRBV6-4 13 CASSSEPNQPQHF
TRBJ1-2 TRBV27 13 CASSLQGAKGYTF
TRBJ2-5 TRBV12-3/TRBV12-4 11 CASSLRETQYF
TRBJ1-6 TRBV6-5 13 CASRDRDNSPLHF
TRBJ2-7 TRBV11-2 17 CASSSGTANIFSYEQYF
TRBJ2-5 TRBV18 15 CASSPPGSLKETQYF
TRBJ2-3 TRBV13 16 CASSLTPGGGPDTQYF
TRBJ1-5 TRBV4-2 16 CASSQDNRVSNQPQHF
TRBJ1-5 TRBV9 14 CASTPGTGDQPQHF
TRBJ2-1 TRBV5-1 16 CASSLTGAGSYNEQFF
TRBJ1-1 TRBV12-3/TRBV12-4 13 CASSLGMNTEAFF
TRBJ2-2 TRBV19 14 CASSRGQDTGELFF
TRBJ2-1 TRBV4-3 15 CASSQVGGGAHEQFF
TRBJ2-2 TRBV18 15 CASSPNTDLTGELFF
TRBJ2-1 TRBV13 13 CASSSGQDNEQFF
TRBJ1-5 TRBV7-9 16 CASSLGRTGVHQPQHF
TRBJ2-7 TRBV7-2 13 CASSLGGPYEQYF
TRBJ1-5 TRBV6-1 14 CASSGRESNQPQHF
TRBJ2-7 TRBV6-5 12 CASRDSYYEQYF
TRBJ1-2 TRBV6-5 12 CASSPTGGGYTF
TRBJ1-2 TRBV3-1/TRBV3-2 13 CASSRGFGGSYTF
TRBJ1-1 TRBV12-3/TRBV12-4 13 CASRGQGNTEAFF
TRBJ1-3 TRBV11-1 15 CASSFGTSSGNTIYF
TRBJ1-2 TRBV3-1/TRBV3-2 16 CASSQEERTGTHGYTF
TRBJ1-4 TRBV7-9 15 CASSQLGGANEKLFF
TRBJ1-6 TRBV7-9 14 CASSPRGLNSPLHF
TRBJ1-1 TRBV4-1 15 CASTPGSQARAEAFF
TRBJ2-2 TRBV3-1/TRBV3-2 15 CASSQGPSDTGELFF
TRBJ1-1 TRBV7-9 13 CASLREGRTEAFF
TRBJ1-1 TRBV7-2 15 CASSLKVSGNTEAFF
TRBJ1-1 TRBV4-1 16 CASSQGDTRTSTEAFF
TRBJ2-3 TRBV5-1 13 CASSLAGVGTQYF